This T cell receptor beta chain derives from a study of T cell changes during pregnancy in multiple sclerosis. V shed 2 bases, J shed 7 bases, and the junction held 2 bases outside the gene matches. The CDR3 is made up of 13 amino acids. Germline lookup yields CDR1 MNHEY and CDR2 SVGAGI. Sequencing was performed with immunoSEQ multiplex PCR; in TCRdb, only in-frame clones are kept and a portion is missing. The sample carries over 90,000 clones, 90% recorded once. Source: peripheral blood, taken in the second trimester of pregnancy. The receptor was derived from a female donor in good health, enrolled as a control in a pregnancy study. This chain uses TRBV6-5 with TRBJ2-1; 7 bases fit TRBD2. CDR3 sequence (DNA): TGTGCCAGCAGTTACGAGGGAGGGAATGAGCAGTTCTTC. It is translated as CASSYEGGNEQFF.